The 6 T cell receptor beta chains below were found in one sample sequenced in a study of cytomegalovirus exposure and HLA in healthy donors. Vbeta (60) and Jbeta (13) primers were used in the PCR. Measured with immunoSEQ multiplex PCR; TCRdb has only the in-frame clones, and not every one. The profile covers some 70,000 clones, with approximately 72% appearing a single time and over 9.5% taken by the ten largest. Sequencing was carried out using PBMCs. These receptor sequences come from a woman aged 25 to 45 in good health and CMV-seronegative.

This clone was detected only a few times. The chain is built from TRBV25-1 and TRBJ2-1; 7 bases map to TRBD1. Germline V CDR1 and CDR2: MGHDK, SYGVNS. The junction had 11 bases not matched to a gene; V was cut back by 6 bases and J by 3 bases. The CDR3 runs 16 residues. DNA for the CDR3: TGTGCCAGCAGCCAAAAGGGACAGACCTTCTACAATGAGCAGTTCTTC. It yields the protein CASSQKGQTFYNEQFF.

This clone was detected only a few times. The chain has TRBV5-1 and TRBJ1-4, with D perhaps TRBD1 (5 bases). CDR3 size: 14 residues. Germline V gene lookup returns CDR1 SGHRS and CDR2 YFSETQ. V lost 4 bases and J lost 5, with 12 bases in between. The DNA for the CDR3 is TGCGCCAGCAGCGGGGGACGGGGGAATGAAAAACTGTTTTTT. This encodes CASSGGRGNEKLFF. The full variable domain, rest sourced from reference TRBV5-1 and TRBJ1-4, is KAGVTQTPRYLIKTRGQQVTLSCSPISGHRSVSWYQQTPGQGLQFLFEYFSETQRNKGNFPGRFSGRQFSNSRSEMNVSTLELGDSALYLCASSGGRGNEKLFFGSGTQLSVL.

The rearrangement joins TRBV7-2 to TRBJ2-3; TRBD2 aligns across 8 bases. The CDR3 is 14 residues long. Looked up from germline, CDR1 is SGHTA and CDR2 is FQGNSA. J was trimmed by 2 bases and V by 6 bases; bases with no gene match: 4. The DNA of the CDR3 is TGTGCCAGCAGGACGGGGGGGCACACAGATACGCAGTATTTT. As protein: CASRTGGHTDTQYF.

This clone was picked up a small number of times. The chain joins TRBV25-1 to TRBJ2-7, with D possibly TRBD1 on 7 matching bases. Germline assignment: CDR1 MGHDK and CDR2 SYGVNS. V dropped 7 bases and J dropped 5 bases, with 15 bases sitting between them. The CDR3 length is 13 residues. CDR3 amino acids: CASMVQGRHEQYF. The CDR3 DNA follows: TGTGCCAGCATGGTACAGGGGAGGCACGAGCAGTACTTC.

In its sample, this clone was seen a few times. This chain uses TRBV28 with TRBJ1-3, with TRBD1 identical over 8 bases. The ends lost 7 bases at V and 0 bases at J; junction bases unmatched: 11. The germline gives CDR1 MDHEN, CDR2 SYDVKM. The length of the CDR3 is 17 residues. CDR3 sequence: CASNGIGDRNSGNTIYF. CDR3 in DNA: TGTGCCAGCAATGGGATCGGGGACAGGAACTCTGGAAACACCATATATTTT.

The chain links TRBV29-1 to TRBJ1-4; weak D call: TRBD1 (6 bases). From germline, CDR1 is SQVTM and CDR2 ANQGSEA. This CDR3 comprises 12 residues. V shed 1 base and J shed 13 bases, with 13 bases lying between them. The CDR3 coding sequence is TGCAGCGTTGAAGGTCCACAGGGTGTACTGTTTTTT. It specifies CSVEGPQGVLFF.